This T cell receptor (beta chain) emerged from a study of blood T cell repertoires in COVID-19. Sequencing was performed with immunoSEQ multiplex PCR; in TCRdb, only in-frame clones are kept and a portion is missing. The data hold fewer than 200,000 clones, with roughly 84% observed a single time. CDR3 length: 15 amino acids. V was cut by 5 bases and J by 3 bases, with 13 bases left in between. Germline V gene lookup returns CDR1 PRHDT and CDR2 FYEKMQ (reference sequence). What was sequenced was peripheral blood. The chain carries TRBV13 and TRBJ2-2; weak D call: TRBD2 (6 bases). This clonotype was obtained from a man in his sixties who had recovered from COVID-19. The CDR3 bases are TGTGCCAGCAGCCGGGGGACCGGCTACACCGGGGAGCTGTTTTTT. Translating it yields CASSRGTGYTGELFF.